The T cell receptor (beta chain) under discussion was sequenced for a study of shared clonotypes between healthy human individuals. About the study: Donors had three CD4 naive, three CD4 memory, two CD8 naive and one CD8 memory plate apiece.

Using immunoSEQ multiplex PCR, the repertoire was profiled, and TCRdb retains in-frame clones only, with some absent. The sample holds 2.3 million or so clones, just over 90% seen once. Study conclusions and caveats: Non-shared clonotypes displayed generation probabilities falling below those of clonotypes present in all four donors.

Each donor was a Caucasian adult residing in Nashville, Tennessee. This clone showed up just once. The antigen is not known. The sample carries other DNA sequences with the same CDR3. The CDR3 has 15 residues. Germline V gives CDR1 SEHNR, CDR2 FQNEAQ (reference sequence). The trim removed 5 bases at V and 2 bases at J, leaving 3 bases unmatched. The chain employs TRBV7-9 and TRBJ2-2; TRBD1 matches 9 bases. The sequence derives from a man aged 18 to 35 in good health. Some clones in this sample may be carry-over from other donors' samples. Sample: naive CD4+ T cells from PBMCs. Subset indicated: CD45RA+ positively selected. This CDR3 is CASSPTGGNTGELFF. The CDR3 coding sequence is TGTGCCAGCAGCCCCACAGGGGGCAACACCGGGGAGCTGTTTTTT.